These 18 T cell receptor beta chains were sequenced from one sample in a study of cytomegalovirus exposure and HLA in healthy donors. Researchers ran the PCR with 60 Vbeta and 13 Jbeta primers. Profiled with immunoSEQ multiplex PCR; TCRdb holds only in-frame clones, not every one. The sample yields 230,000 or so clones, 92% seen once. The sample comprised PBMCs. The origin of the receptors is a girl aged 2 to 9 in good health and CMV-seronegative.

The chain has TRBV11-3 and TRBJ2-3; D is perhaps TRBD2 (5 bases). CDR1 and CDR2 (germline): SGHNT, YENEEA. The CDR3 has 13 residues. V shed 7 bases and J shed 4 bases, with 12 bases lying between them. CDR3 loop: CASTLSGSDTQYF. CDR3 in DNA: TGTGCCAGCACCCTAAGCGGCTCAGATACGCAGTATTTT.

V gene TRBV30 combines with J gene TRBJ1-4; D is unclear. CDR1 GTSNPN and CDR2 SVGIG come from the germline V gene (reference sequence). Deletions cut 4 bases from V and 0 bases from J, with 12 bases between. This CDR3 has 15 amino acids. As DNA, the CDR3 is TGTGCCTGGAAGCGGGGTCAGGCAACTAATGAAAAACTGTTTTTT. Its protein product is CAWKRGQATNEKLFF.

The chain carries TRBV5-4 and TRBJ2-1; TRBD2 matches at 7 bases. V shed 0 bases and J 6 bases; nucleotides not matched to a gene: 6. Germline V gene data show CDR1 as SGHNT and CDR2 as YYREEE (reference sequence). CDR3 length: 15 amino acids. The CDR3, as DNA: TGTGCCAGCAGCTTGGAGGGAGGGCCAGGCAATGAGCAGTTCTTC. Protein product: CASSLEGGPGNEQFF. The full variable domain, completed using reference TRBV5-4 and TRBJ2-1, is ETGVTQSPTHLIKTRGQQVTLRCSSQSGHNTVSWYQQALGQGPQFIFQYYREEENGRGNFPPRFSGLQFPNYSSELNVNALELDDSALYLCASSLEGGPGNEQFFGPGTRLTVL.

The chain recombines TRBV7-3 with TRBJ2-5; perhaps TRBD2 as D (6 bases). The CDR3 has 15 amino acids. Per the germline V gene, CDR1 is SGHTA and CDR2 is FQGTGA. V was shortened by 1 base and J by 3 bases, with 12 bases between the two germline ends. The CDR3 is CASSLRGWGEETQYF. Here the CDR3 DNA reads TGTGCCAGCAGCTTAAGAGGTTGGGGGGAAGAGACCCAGTACTTC.

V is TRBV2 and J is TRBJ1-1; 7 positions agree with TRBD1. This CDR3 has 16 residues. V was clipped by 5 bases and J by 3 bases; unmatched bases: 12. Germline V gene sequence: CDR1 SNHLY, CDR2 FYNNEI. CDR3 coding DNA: TGTGCCAGCAGTACGACAGGGTATCGGTGGCACACTGAAGCTTTCTTT. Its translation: CASSTTGYRWHTEAFF.

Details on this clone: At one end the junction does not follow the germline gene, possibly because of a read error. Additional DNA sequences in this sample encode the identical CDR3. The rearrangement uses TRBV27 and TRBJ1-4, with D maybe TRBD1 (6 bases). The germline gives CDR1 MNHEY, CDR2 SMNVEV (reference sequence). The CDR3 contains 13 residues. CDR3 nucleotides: TGTGCCAGCCAACTCAGAGGGGGTGAAAAACTGTTCTTT. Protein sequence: CASQLRGGEKLFF.

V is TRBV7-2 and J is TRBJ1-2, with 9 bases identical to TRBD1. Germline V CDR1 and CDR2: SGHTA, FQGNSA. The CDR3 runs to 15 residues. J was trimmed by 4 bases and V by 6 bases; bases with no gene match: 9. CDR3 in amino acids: CASSRHRGRSYGYTF. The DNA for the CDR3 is TGTGCCAGCAGTCGTCACAGGGGGCGCAGCTATGGCTACACCTTC. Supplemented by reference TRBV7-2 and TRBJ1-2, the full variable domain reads GAGVSQSPSNKVTEKGKDVELRCDPISGHTALYWYRQSLGQGLEFLIYFQGNSAPDKSGLPSDRFSAERTGGSVSTLTIQRTQQEDSAVYLCASSRHRGRSYGYTFGSGTRLTVV.

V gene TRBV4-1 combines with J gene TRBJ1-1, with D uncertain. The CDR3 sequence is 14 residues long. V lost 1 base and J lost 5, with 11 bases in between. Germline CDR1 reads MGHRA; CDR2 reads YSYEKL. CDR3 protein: CASSQGRVGTEAFF. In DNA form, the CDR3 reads TGCGCCAGCAGCCAAGGTCGGGTCGGAACTGAAGCTTTCTTT.

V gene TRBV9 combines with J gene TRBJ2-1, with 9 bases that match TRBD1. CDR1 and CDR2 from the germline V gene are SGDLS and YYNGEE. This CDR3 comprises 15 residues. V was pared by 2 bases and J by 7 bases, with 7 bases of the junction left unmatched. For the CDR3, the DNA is TGTGCCAGCAGCGTCAGACAGGGGGTCGAGAATGAGCAGTTCTTC. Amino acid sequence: CASSVRQGVENEQFF.

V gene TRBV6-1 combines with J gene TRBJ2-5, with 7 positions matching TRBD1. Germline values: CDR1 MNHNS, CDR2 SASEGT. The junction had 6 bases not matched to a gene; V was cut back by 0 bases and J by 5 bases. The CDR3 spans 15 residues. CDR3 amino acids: CASSEAKGARETQYF. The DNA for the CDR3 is TGTGCCAGCAGTGAAGCGAAGGGGGCGCGGGAGACCCAGTACTTC.

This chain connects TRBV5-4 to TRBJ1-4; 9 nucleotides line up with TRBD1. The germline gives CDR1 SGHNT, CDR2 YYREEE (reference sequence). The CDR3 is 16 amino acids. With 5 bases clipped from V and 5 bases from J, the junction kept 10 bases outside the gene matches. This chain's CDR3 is CASSSTGTGTNEKLFF. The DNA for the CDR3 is TGTGCCAGCAGTTCCACCGGGACAGGGACAAATGAAAAACTGTTTTTT.

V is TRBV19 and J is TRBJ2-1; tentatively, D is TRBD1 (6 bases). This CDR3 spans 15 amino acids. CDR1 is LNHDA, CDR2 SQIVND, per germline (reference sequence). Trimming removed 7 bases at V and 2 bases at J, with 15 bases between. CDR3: CASNKGHSTYNEQFF. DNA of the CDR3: TGTGCCAGTAACAAGGGACATTCCACCTACAATGAGCAGTTCTTC.

This chain's CDR3 is CASSVTGNTEAFF. The CDR3 region has the DNA TGTGCCAGCAGCGTTACAGGGAACACTGAAGCTTTCTTT. The rearrangement uses TRBV7-2 and TRBJ1-1; D may be TRBD1 (5 bases). The CDR3 is made up of 13 amino acids. V lost 5 bases, J lost 1 base, and 8 bases lay in between. Germline V gene data show CDR1 as SGHTA and CDR2 as FQGNSA.

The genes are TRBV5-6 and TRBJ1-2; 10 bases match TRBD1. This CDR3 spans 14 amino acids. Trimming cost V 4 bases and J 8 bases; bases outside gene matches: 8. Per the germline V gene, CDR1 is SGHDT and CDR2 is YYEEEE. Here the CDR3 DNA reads TGTGCCAGCAGCCCTACCGGGACAGGGGTCGGCTACACCTTC. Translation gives CASSPTGTGVGYTF.

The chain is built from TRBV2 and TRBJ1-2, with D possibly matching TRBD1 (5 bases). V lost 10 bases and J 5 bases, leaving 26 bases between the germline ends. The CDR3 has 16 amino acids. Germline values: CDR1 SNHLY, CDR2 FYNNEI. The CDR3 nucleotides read TGTGCCACTAAGAGTTGGGACTCCACTTCCCTATATGGCTACACCTTC. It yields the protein CATKSWDSTSLYGYTF.

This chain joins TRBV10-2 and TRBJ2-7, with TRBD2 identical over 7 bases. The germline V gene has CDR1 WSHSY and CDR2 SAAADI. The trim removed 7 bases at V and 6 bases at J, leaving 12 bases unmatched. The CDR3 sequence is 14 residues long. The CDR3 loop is CASKGGVGGREQYF. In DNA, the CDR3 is TGCGCCAGCAAGGGAGGGGTGGGAGGTCGCGAGCAGTACTTC.

The CDR3 loop reads CASSVQQGMNTEAFF. The DNA of the CDR3 is TGCGCCAGCAGCGTGCAACAGGGGATGAACACTGAAGCTTTCTTT. The rearrangement joins TRBV5-1 to TRBJ1-1; 7 bases agree with TRBD1. V shed 4 bases and J 0 bases; nucleotides not matched to a gene: 6. In germline, CDR1 is SGHRS, CDR2 YFSETQ. CDR3 length equals 15 residues.

CDR3 sequence: CASSDTLDTEAFF. DNA for the CDR3: TGTGCCAGCAGTGATACTCTGGACACTGAAGCTTTCTTT. J is TRBJ1-1 and V is TRBV6-1; D is undetermined. Trimming took off 3 bases at V and 3 bases at J, with 8 bases between the two ends. There are 13 residues in the CDR3. Germline V CDR1 and CDR2: MNHNS, SASEGT.